The text below deals with one T cell receptor (beta chain). The data stem from a study of cytomegalovirus exposure and HLA in healthy donors. The PCR contained 60 Vbeta and 13 Jbeta primers. Assay used: immunoSEQ multiplex PCR; TCRdb lists only in-frame clones, some missing. Counted here are roughly 130,000 clones, around three quarters occurring once; the ten biggest clones make up roughly 5.7%. V gave up 4 bases and J gave up 4 bases, with 17 bases separating them. Germline V lookup: CDR1 SNHLY, CDR2 FYNNEI. CDR3 length: 16 amino acids. The clonotype was recovered from a man aged 25 to 40 in good health and CMV-seronegative. The chain has TRBV2 and TRBJ2-1, with D tentatively TRBD1 (6 bases). Specimen: PBMCs. CDR3 DNA sequence: TGTGCCAGCAGTGGTTTAGGGACACCGGAATACAATGAGCAGTTCTTC. This translates into CASSGLGTPEYNEQFF.